This is a list of T cell receptor beta chains from one sample in a study of shared clonotypes between healthy human individuals. This table comes from immunoSEQ multiplex PCR, and its TCRdb copy is limited to in-frame clones, with some not included. This sample has millions of clones, with more than 80% found just once. The sequenced material came from naive CD4+ T cells sorted from blood. Receptors were obtained from a young man in good health. Each CDR3 is given with its conserved first and last residue. Each record gives: clone size, J gene, D gene, V gene, CDR3 DNA, CDR3 protein. D genes are given only for firm matches. Expanded clones get a size class; other rows say once, few or many, or leave the size out.

>-|TRBJ1-6|-|TRBV7-2
TGTGCCAGCAGCCCCGGTCCAGGGATGGACTCACCCCTCCACTTT
CASSPGPGMDSPLHF
>-|TRBJ1-2|-|TRBV5-4
TGTGCCAGCAGCATTCCCGGCGGAGCAGGGTATGGCTACACCTTC
CASSIPGGAGYGYTF
>-|TRBJ2-5|TRBD1|TRBV11-2
TGTGCCAGCAGCGGACAGGGTTTCCAAGAGACCCAGTACTTC
CASSGQGFQETQYF
>-|TRBJ2-1|TRBD2|TRBV11-2
TGTGCCAGCAGCCAAGCGGGATCTATGACAATTGAGCAGTTCTTC
CASSQAGSMTIEQFF
>-|TRBJ2-5|-|TRBV7-2
TGTGCCAGCAGCTTCTTAGGGCCCGGGGAGACCCAGTACTTC
CASSFLGPGETQYF
>once|TRBJ1-2|-|TRBV28
TGTGCCAGCACCTCGCAGGGGAACTATGGCTACACCTTC
CASTSQGNYGYTF
>once|TRBJ1-5|-|TRBV6-1
TGTGCCAGCAGTGAAATTGTGCGACAGCCCCAGCATTTT
CASSEIVRQPQHF
>-|TRBJ1-1|TRBD1|TRBV5-4
TGTGCCAGCAGCTTGGGGGACAGGGAGAACACTGAAGCTTTCTTT
CASSLGDRENTEAFF
>once|TRBJ2-3|-|TRBV28
TGTGCCAGCAGTCTACTGGGGGGGCTGCGCACAGATACGCAGTATTTT
CASSLLGGLRTDTQYF
>-|TRBJ1-2|-|TRBV5-4
TGTGCCAGCAGCCGACACGGGGAAACAGTGCAGGGCTACACCTTC
CASSRHGETVQGYTF
>-|TRBJ2-7|-|TRBV27
TGTGCCAGCAGTTTACCGGACATCCTGAGAGGCTACGAGCAGTACTTC
CASSLPDILRGYEQYF
>-|TRBJ2-3|-|TRBV5-1
TGCGCCAGCAGCTTAACAGTACGGGGGGCGATCACAGATACGCAGTATTTT
CASSLTVRGAITDTQYF
>-|TRBJ2-3|-|TRBV25-1
TGTGCCAGCAGTATACAAGGAGATACGCAGTATTTT
CASSIQGDTQYF
>-|TRBJ2-3|TRBD2|TRBV4-2
TGTGCCAGCAGCCAAGCTAGCGGTAGCACAGATACGCAGTATTTT
CASSQASGSTDTQYF
>few|TRBJ1-1|TRBD1|TRBV5-6
TGTGCCAGCAGCGGGGACCGGGACAGCGAGGCTTTCTTT
CASSGDRDSEAFF
>-|TRBJ1-3|TRBD1|TRBV18
TGTGCCAGCTCACCACCGGGACAGCAGAGCTCTGGAAACACCATATATTTT
CASSPPGQQSSGNTIYF
>few|TRBJ2-7|TRBD1|TRBV6-5
TGTGCCAGCAGGCTAACCGGGACAGGGGTCAACGAGCAGTACTTC
CASRLTGTGVNEQYF
>-|TRBJ1-4|-|TRBV29-1
TGCAGCGTTGACGGGGGGGGAGGACAGCTGTTTTTT
CSVDGGGGQLFF
>-|TRBJ2-3|TRBD2|TRBV28
TGTGCCAGCGGACTAGCGGGGGCGAAAGGCGGAAGCACAGATACGCAGTATTTT
CASGLAGAKGGSTDTQYF
>-|TRBJ1-2|-|TRBV28
TGTGCCAGCAGCGTTGTGGGGAGCTATGGCTACACCTTC
CASSVVGSYGYTF
>-|TRBJ2-7|-|TRBV7-2
TGTGCCAGCAGCTTAACGTCCGGGAATTACGAGCAGTACTTC
CASSLTSGNYEQYF
>-|TRBJ1-5|-|TRBV23-1
TGCGCCAGCAGTCAGGGGGCGACAGAAGGTTATCAGCCCCAGCATTTT
CASSQGATEGYQPQHF
>-|TRBJ1-2|TRBD1|TRBV2
TGTGCCAGCAGTGGGGGGACAGGGGGCGGCGGCTACACCTTC
CASSGGTGGGGYTF
>-|TRBJ2-7|-|TRBV18
TGTGCCAGCTCCCCACGTACGGGTCCCTACGAGCAGTACTTC
CASSPRTGPYEQYF